The sequence of this T cell receptor beta chain was determined in a study of control samples from healthy donors and cancer patients. The data were produced by immunoSEQ multiplex PCR, yet TCRdb's version contains in-frame clones alone and is incomplete. The sample lists about 75,000 clones; around 94% were seen once. This CDR3 is 14 amino acids long. Per germline, CDR1 MGHRA and CDR2 YSYEKL. Trimming pared 4 bases from V and 0 bases from J, leaving 9 bases between. The sample was blood. The TCR sequence derives from a woman aged 40-49 years in good health. The rearrangement uses TRBV4-1 and TRBJ1-1; no clear D gene. CDR3 in DNA: TGCGCCAGCAGCCCCTTAATACTGAACACTGAAGCTTTCTTT. Protein sequence: CASSPLILNTEAFF.